A single sample is the source of the 31 T cell receptor beta chains below, sequenced in a study of OX40 agonist ivuxolimab in advanced cancers. Method: immunoSEQ multiplex PCR; TCRdb's copy keeps in-frame clones and lacks some. The top ten clones hold around 1.4% of a sample with tens of thousands of clones, approximately 80% of them seen once. The input for sequencing was CD4+ or CD8+ T cells sorted from blood, taken in a trial of the OX40 agonist ivuxolimab. These receptors were obtained from an adult with an advanced solid tumor such as melanoma, head and neck, liver or kidney cancer.

The chain has TRBV7-9 and TRBJ2-5; 11 bases line up with TRBD2. Per the germline V gene, CDR1 is SEHNR and CDR2 is FQNEAQ (reference sequence). The J segment lost 1 base and the V segment lost 5 bases, leaving 12 bases of the junction unmatched. The CDR3 runs to 18 residues. The CDR3 reads CASSPKLRLAGIQETQYF. CDR3 DNA sequence: TGTGCCAGCAGCCCTAAACTAAGACTAGCGGGGATCCAAGAGACCCAGTACTTC. Combining the CDR3 with reference TRBV7-9 and TRBJ2-5 gives the whole variable domain DTGVSQNPRHKITKRGQNVTFRCDPISEHNRLYWYRQTLGQGPEFLTYFQNEAQLEKSRLLSDRFSAERPKGSFSTLEIQRTEQGDSAMYLCASSPKLRLAGIQETQYFGPGTRLLVL.

About this clone: Relative to the germline gene, one junction end is altered; a read error may explain this. The genes are TRBV18 and TRBJ1-6, with D possibly matching TRBD1 (5 bases). CDR1 and CDR2 from the germline V gene are KGHSH and LQKENI. The CDR3 has 14 residues. The CDR3 here is CASPPDIGNSPLHF. In DNA, the CDR3 is TGTGCCAGCCCACCGGACATTGGGAATTCACCCCTCCACTTT.

The chain combines TRBV6-6 with TRBJ2-3, with 11 bases aligning to TRBD1. In germline, CDR1 is MNHNY, CDR2 SVGAGI (reference sequence). V gave up 5 bases and J gave up 4 bases; unmatched junction bases: 5. The CDR3 consists of 15 residues. DNA for the CDR3: TGTGCCAGCAGTGTACCGGGACAGGGGGCAGATACGCAGTATTTT. Translation: CASSVPGQGADTQYF.

This clone is medium-sized within its sample. V usage is TRBV7-9 and J usage is TRBJ1-2; D gene ambiguous. The CDR3 is 13 residues long. The V gene's germline CDR1 is SEHNR and CDR2 FQNEAQ (reference sequence). Between the trimmed V and J ends, which lost 0 bases and 4 bases, there was a span of 6 bases. The CDR3 coding sequence is TGTGCCAGCAGCTTAGCAGGACCCTATGGCTACACCTTC. Translating gives CASSLAGPYGYTF.

The genes are TRBV19 and TRBJ1-4, with D possibly being TRBD1 (5 bases). Trimming took off 5 bases at V and 6 bases at J, with 10 bases between the two ends. The germline V gene encodes CDR1 LNHDA and CDR2 SQIVND (reference sequence). The CDR3 loop spans 13 amino acids. CDR3 in amino acids: CASSSGRHEKLFF. The CDR3 region has the DNA TGTGCCAGTAGTTCGGGGCGGCATGAAAAACTGTTTTTT.

The chain has TRBV14 and TRBJ2-2; D is perhaps TRBD2 (5 bases). Germline CDR1 reads SGHDN; CDR2 reads FVKESK. CDR3 length equals 19 residues. Trimming shortened V by 3 bases and J by 2 bases, and 22 bases separated the two germline ends. The CDR3 nucleotides read TGTGCCAGCAGCCATACGGAGTGGGTGACTACAGTAAACACCGGGGAGCTGTTTTTT. Translating it yields CASSHTEWVTTVNTGELFF.

This clone appeared once. The V gene is TRBV5-1, the J gene TRBJ2-2; 7 bases match TRBD1. The CDR3 spans 16 residues. Looked up from germline, CDR1 is SGHRS and CDR2 is YFSETQ. The J segment lost 1 base and the V segment lost 4 bases, leaving 7 bases of the junction unmatched. The CDR3 DNA reads TGCGCCAGCAGCCCGACAGGGATAGGGAACACCGGGGAGCTGTTTTTT. Translation gives CASSPTGIGNTGELFF. Drawing the rest from reference TRBV5-1 and TRBJ2-2, the complete variable domain is KAGVTQTPRYLIKTRGQQVTLSCSPISGHRSVSWYQQTPGQGLQFLFEYFSETQRNKGNFPGRFSGRQFSNSRSEMNVSTLELGDSALYLCASSPTGIGNTGELFFGEGSRLTVL.

The V gene is TRBV7-2, the J gene TRBJ2-2; TRBD2 might be the D (5 bases). CDR3 length equals 13 residues. Germline V lookup: CDR1 SGHTA, CDR2 FQGNSA. Trimming took 6 bases from V and 4 from J, leaving 9 bases between them. This CDR3 is CASRSRGTGELFF. In DNA form, the CDR3 reads TGTGCCAGCAGGTCCCGGGGCACCGGGGAGCTGTTTTTT.

This clone was seen only a few times. The chain is built from TRBV2 and TRBJ2-7, with D perhaps assigned TRBD1 or TRBD2 (6 bases each). CDR1 is SNHLY, CDR2 FYNNEI, per germline. V gave up 4 bases and J gave up 3 bases, with 10 bases separating them. CDR3 size: 13 residues. The CDR3 loop is CASSVGGGYEQYF. Here the CDR3 DNA reads TGTGCCAGCAGTGTTGGAGGGGGCTACGAGCAGTACTTC.

J is TRBJ1-1 and V is TRBV7-8; a weak D match, TRBD1 (5 bases). The CDR3 consists of 14 residues. V dropped 2 bases and J dropped 4 bases, with 11 bases sitting between them. The V gene's germline CDR1 is SGHVS and CDR2 FQNEAQ. The CDR3 spells CASSLLPGTTEAFF. CDR3 bases: TGTGCCAGCAGCTTACTCCCAGGGACCACTGAAGCTTTCTTT.

The chain carries TRBV7-7 and TRBJ2-3, with 9 bases identical to TRBD2. From germline, CDR1 is SSHAT and CDR2 FNYEAQ (reference sequence). The CDR3 spans 15 residues. V lost 3 bases and J lost 2; bases outside the gene matches: 3. The CDR3, as DNA: TGTGCCAGCAGCTTGGGACTAGCCAACACAGATACGCAGTATTTT. Its translation is CASSLGLANTDTQYF.

A note on this clone: Other DNA sequences in the sample encode the same CDR3. This chain connects TRBV6-5 to TRBJ1-1; perhaps TRBD1 as D (6 bases). Trimming took off 7 bases at V and 5 bases at J, with 8 bases between the two ends. The germline V gene encodes CDR1 MNHEY and CDR2 SVGAGI. The CDR3 consists of 11 residues. CDR3 sequence reads: CASIRGTEAFF. In DNA, the CDR3 is TGTGCCAGCATCAGGGGTACTGAAGCTTTCTTT.

The CDR3 spells CASSYSRDRITYEQYF. CDR3 DNA: TGTGCCAGCAGTTACTCTAGGGACAGGATTACCTACGAGCAGTACTTC. The chain carries TRBV6-5 and TRBJ2-7; 8 bases map to TRBD1. The CDR3 loop spans 16 amino acids. The junction had 6 bases not matched to a gene; V was cut back by 0 bases and J by 2 bases. Germline V CDR1 and CDR2: MNHEY, SVGAGI.

This clone was seen only once. The rearrangement uses TRBV29-1 and TRBJ1-5, with D possibly matching TRBD1 (5 bases). V gave up 4 bases and J gave up 0 bases, with 10 bases separating them. The CDR3 spans 14 residues. Germline assignment: CDR1 SQVTM and CDR2 ANQGSEA. CDR3 in DNA: TGCAGCGTTGGAGATAGGGGTAGCAATCAGCCCCAGCATTTT. Its protein is CSVGDRGSNQPQHF.

The V call is TRBV11-3, the J call TRBJ2-2, with D tentatively TRBD2 (7 bases). Germline V gene sequence: CDR1 SGHNT, CDR2 YENEEA. The CDR3 length is 14 residues. V gave up 5 bases and J gave up 6 bases, with 13 bases separating them. CDR3 sequence reads: CASSPKGGAGELFF. In nucleotides, the CDR3 is TGTGCCAGCAGCCCCAAGGGGGGGGCCGGGGAGCTGTTTTTT.

This clone was observed a handful of times. This rearrangement joins TRBV19 to TRBJ1-2; D remains unclear. The CDR3 runs 12 residues. Germline V CDR1 and CDR2: LNHDA, SQIVND (reference sequence). V lost 0 bases and J lost 5, with 4 bases in between. The CDR3 here is CASSIEQYGYTF. The CDR3 DNA follows: TGTGCCAGTAGTATAGAACAGTATGGCTACACCTTC.

This clone was seen a handful of times. J is TRBJ1-5 and V is TRBV10-2, with D unclear. The CDR3 consists of 14 residues. The V gene's germline CDR1 is WSHSY and CDR2 SAAADI. V lost 7 bases to trimming and J lost 2 bases, with 12 bases between them. CDR3 DNA sequence: TGCGCCAGCAAAGACCCATCGGGCAATCAGCCCCAGCATTTT. Translated: CASKDPSGNQPQHF.

The gene calls are TRBV7-2 and TRBJ2-7; 9 bases map to TRBD1. The CDR3 runs 15 residues. After removal of 5 bases from V and 6 bases from J, the junction contained 11 bases not matched to a gene. The V gene's germline CDR1 is SGHTA and CDR2 FQGNSA. The chain's CDR3 is CASSRTGQGSGEQYF. In nucleotides, the CDR3 is TGTGCCAGCAGCCGAACCGGACAGGGGTCGGGCGAGCAGTACTTC.

The CDR3 reads CASTQGEAGNTIYF. Here the CDR3 DNA reads TGTGCCAGCACCCAGGGAGAGGCTGGAAACACCATATATTTT. The chain is built from TRBV6-6 and TRBJ1-3; TRBD1 might be the D (5 bases). The CDR3 length is 14 residues. From germline, CDR1 is MNHNY and CDR2 SVGAGI (reference sequence). With 7 bases removed from V and 2 bases from J, the gap between germline ends came to 12 bases.

This chain links TRBV5-1 with TRBJ2-2; 11 bases are a match to TRBD1. The CDR3 extends over 16 amino acids. CDR1 and CDR2 from the germline V gene are SGHRS and YFSETQ. V lost 4 bases and J lost 11; bases outside the gene matches: 13. Here the CDR3 reads CASSPPGQGASRELFF. CDR3 in DNA: TGCGCCAGCAGCCCCCCCGGACAGGGGGCGTCGCGAGAGCTGTTTTTT.

The V call is TRBV6-1, the J call TRBJ1-5, with D possibly matching TRBD1 (6 bases). The V end lost 1 base, the J end lost 7 bases, and 17 bases lay between the germline ends. This CDR3 comprises 16 residues. Germline V lookup: CDR1 MNHNS, CDR2 SASEGT. CDR3 coding DNA: TGTGCCAGCAGTGAAGGGTGGCAGGGGAGTTCGCAGCCCCAGCATTTT. Protein: CASSEGWQGSSQPQHF.

This clone has just a few counts. J is TRBJ1-4 and V is TRBV11-2, with no clear D. The CDR3 has 13 amino acids. Germline CDR1 reads SGHAT; CDR2 reads FQNNGV. V gave up 2 bases and J gave up 8 bases, with 9 bases separating them. The CDR3, as DNA: TGTGCCAGCAGCTTACGGCCAGTCGAAAAACTGTTTTTT. Amino acid sequence: CASSLRPVEKLFF.

This sequence joins TRBV6-1 and TRBJ1-5; tentatively, D is TRBD1 (6 bases). The ends were cut back, 8 bases at V and 4 bases at J, with 12 bases in the middle. The germline gives CDR1 MNHNS, CDR2 SASEGT. This CDR3 region has 13 residues. The CDR3: CASGTGRNQPQHF. CDR3 nucleotide sequence: TGTGCCAGCGGAACAGGGAGGAATCAGCCCCAGCATTTT.

The chain employs TRBV6-1 and TRBJ1-1, with D perhaps TRBD1 (5 bases). Germline values: CDR1 MNHNS, CDR2 SASEGT. Trimming shortened V by 8 bases and J by 6 bases, and 13 bases separated the two germline ends. The CDR3 consists of 12 residues. The CDR3 DNA reads TGTGCCAGCGCAAGACAGCCCCCTGAAGCTTTCTTT. Translation: CASARQPPEAFF.

CDR3 bases: TGTGCCAGCAGTGACTCGATGGGTCTTGGCTACACCTTC. Amino acid sequence: CASSDSMGLGYTF. V and J are TRBV6-4 and TRBJ1-2; D is uncertain. The CDR3 is 13 amino acids. Germline values: CDR1 MRHNA, CDR2 SNTAGT. V lost 0 bases to trimming and J lost 7 bases, with 9 bases between them.

DNA for the CDR3: TGTGCCAGCAGTGAATATAAAGGGCAGGAGACCCAGTACTTC. Translating gives CASSEYKGQETQYF. This chain uses TRBV25-1 with TRBJ2-5; no clear D gene. The CDR3 is 14 amino acids. CDR1 is MGHDK and CDR2 is SYGVNS in the germline V gene. Deletions cut 0 bases from V and 5 bases from J, with 10 bases between.

The chain links TRBV18 to TRBJ2-5, with D possibly TRBD1 on 6 matching bases. CDR1 and CDR2 (germline): KGHSH, LQKENI. Trimming shortened V by 0 bases and J by 5 bases, and 19 bases separated the two germline ends. The CDR3 has 17 residues. The CDR3 loop is CASSPPVRGRGTETQYF. DNA of the CDR3: TGTGCCAGCTCACCACCGGTCAGGGGTCGGGGCACTGAGACCCAGTACTTC.

V and J are TRBV6-6 and TRBJ2-7; 9 bases are a match to TRBD1. This CDR3 contains 15 residues. V trimming: 2 bases; J trimming: 2 bases; junction bases outside the gene matches: 4. Per the germline V gene, CDR1 is MNHNY and CDR2 is SVGAGI (reference sequence). Written as DNA, the CDR3 is TGTGCCAGCAGTTACGGGGGACAGGGCACCTACGAGCAGTACTTC. Protein sequence: CASSYGGQGTYEQYF.

This rearrangement joins TRBV25-1 to TRBJ1-1; no firm D call. Between the trimmed V and J ends, which lost 10 bases and 0 bases, there was a span of 12 bases. CDR1 and CDR2 from the germline V gene are MGHDK and SYGVNS. This CDR3 has 13 amino acids. The CDR3 DNA reads TGTGCCACTACAACAGAGTTGAACACTGAAGCTTTCTTT. This sequence encodes CATTTELNTEAFF.

This sequence joins TRBV10-3 and TRBJ1-5; D remains unclear. Deletions cut 0 bases from V and 0 bases from J, with 6 bases between. The CDR3 consists of 15 residues. CDR1 and CDR2 from the germline V gene are ENHRY and SYGVKD. Here the CDR3 DNA reads TGTGCCATCAGTGAGTCCACAGCTAGCAATCAGCCCCAGCATTTT. It specifies CAISESTASNQPQHF.

This clone was counted only a few times. V usage is TRBV27 and J usage is TRBJ1-6, with 9 bases fitting TRBD1. V shed 3 bases, J shed 6 bases, and the junction held 6 bases outside the gene matches. The CDR3 is 16 amino acids. Germline CDR1 and CDR2: MNHEY and SMNVEV (reference sequence). The CDR3 region has the DNA TGTGCCAGCAGTTTCTGGACAGGGGCTCTTAATTCACCCCTCCACTTT. Its protein is CASSFWTGALNSPLHF.